Each of the 12 T cell receptor beta chains below was sequenced from the same sample in a study of T cell repertoires in cytomegalovirus infection. TCRdb called the reads again in MiXCR, with one record for every CDR3 protein. The sample consists of around 530,000 distinct CDR3 sequences, about 25% of them appearing once. Sequenced input: PBMCs. Receptor source: a human donor in good health (CMV status not recorded). Some clones in this sample may be carry-over from other donors' samples.

The V gene is TRBV5-6, the J gene TRBJ2-6; D may be TRBD1 (5 bases). The length of the CDR3 is 18 residues. Looked up from germline, CDR1 is SGHDT and CDR2 is YYEEEE. V lost 4 bases, J lost 1 base, and 18 bases lay in between. As DNA, the CDR3 is TGTGCCAGCAGCGGCAGGACAAGCTTACCATCTGGGGCCAACGTCCTGACTTTC. This sequence encodes CASSGRTSLPSGANVLTF.

V gene TRBV19 combines with J gene TRBJ1-1, with 7 bases fitting TRBD1. Germline assignment: CDR1 LNHDA and CDR2 SQIVND (reference sequence). J gave up 6 bases and V 5 bases, and 9 bases lay outside the gene matches. This CDR3 has 14 residues. CDR3 sequence: CASSLQGKLSEAFF. CDR3 in DNA: TGTGCCAGTAGTCTACAGGGGAAGCTCTCTGAAGCTTTCTTT.

This clonotype was picked up a small number of times. The chain combines TRBV19 with TRBJ2-3; perhaps TRBD1 as D (7 bases). Germline V gene data show CDR1 as LNHDA and CDR2 as SQIVND (reference sequence). Trimming removed 8 bases from V and 1 base from J, with 25 bases in between. The CDR3 sequence is 18 residues long. The CDR3 DNA is TGTGCCAGTTTACCGACCAGGGGGGACCTGAGAGGCACAGATACGCAGTATTTT. Its translation: CASLPTRGDLRGTDTQYF.

This clonotype was seen a few times. This CDR3 is CASSRPALGYGYTF. The DNA of the CDR3 is TGTGCCAGCAGCCGCCCGGCCCTGGGCTATGGCTACACCTTC. The chain is built from TRBV7-2 and TRBJ1-2; D is undetermined. Trimming shortened V by 5 bases and J by 4 bases, and 14 bases separated the two germline ends. Germline CDR1 and CDR2: SGHTA and FQGNSA. The CDR3 spans 14 residues.

This clonotype was observed at least ten times. This chain links TRBV7-2 with TRBJ1-6, with no clear D. The ends were cut back, 5 bases at V and 13 bases at J, with 18 bases in the middle. This CDR3 has 14 amino acids. The V gene's germline CDR1 is SGHTA and CDR2 FQGNSA. CDR3 protein: CASSVRGRPLPLHF. CDR3 sequence (DNA): TGTGCCAGCAGCGTCAGAGGCAGACCGTTGCCCCTCCACTTT.

The chain uses TRBV11-2 and TRBJ1-5; D ambiguous. Germline V gives CDR1 SGHAT, CDR2 FQNNGV. The CDR3 is 15 residues long. Trimming stripped 0 bases from V and 2 bases from J, with 8 bases between. The CDR3 DNA is TGTGCCAGCAGCTTAGAGGGTTTTGGCAATCAGCCCCAGCATTTT. The encoded protein is CASSLEGFGNQPQHF.

In this sample, this clonotype turned up a few times. J is TRBJ1-5 and V is TRBV24-1, with no clear D. The CDR3 sequence is 14 residues long. Trimming cost V 4 bases and J 0 bases, with 6 bases left between them. CDR1 KGHDR and CDR2 SFDVKD come from the germline V gene. CDR3 coding DNA: TGTGCCACCAGTGAGGGGTTTAGCAATCAGCCCCAGCATTTT. Translating it yields CATSEGFSNQPQHF.

V gene TRBV27 combines with J gene TRBJ1-2, with 10 bases that match TRBD1. Losses at the gene ends were 5 bases for V and 8 bases for J; bases not matched to a gene: 8. Germline V gene sequence: CDR1 MNHEY, CDR2 SMNVEV (reference sequence). This CDR3 is 14 amino acids long. Written as DNA, the CDR3 is TGTGCCAGCAGTCCCGACAGGGGGCTTATAGGCTACACCTTC. Protein: CASSPDRGLIGYTF.

This clonotype occurred a few times. The V gene is TRBV10-3, the J gene TRBJ2-3, with 10 bases matching TRBD2. The CDR3 is 16 amino acids. The junction had 3 bases not matched to a gene; V was cut back by 2 bases and J by 1 base. In germline, CDR1 is ENHRY, CDR2 SYGVKD. CDR3: CAISELAGAGTDTQYF. CDR3 sequence (DNA): TGTGCCATCAGTGAGCTAGCGGGAGCGGGCACAGATACGCAGTATTTT.

The V call is TRBV6-5, the J call TRBJ2-1, with D perhaps TRBD1 (5 bases). The CDR3 consists of 13 residues. CDR1 and CDR2 (germline): MNHEY, SVGAGI. V was trimmed by 5 bases and J by 8 bases, leaving 13 bases between them. The CDR3 reads CASSGPRAYEQFF. CDR3 sequence (DNA): TGTGCCAGCAGTGGCCCCAGGGCTTATGAGCAGTTCTTC.

V usage is TRBV4-3 and J usage is TRBJ1-1; D unresolved. CDR1 LGHNA and CDR2 YSLEER come from the germline V gene. V lost 0 bases and J lost 1, with 9 bases in between. The CDR3 runs 15 residues. The CDR3 sequence: CASSQDIGGNTEAFF. As DNA, the CDR3 is TGCGCCAGCAGCCAAGATATTGGCGGGAACACTGAAGCTTTCTTT.

This clonotype was seen only a few times. CDR3 loop: CSVDYTDTQYF. The CDR3 nucleotides read TGCAGCGTTGACTACACAGATACGCAGTATTTT. The V and J genes are TRBV29-1 and TRBJ2-3; D is unclear. The CDR3 is made up of 11 amino acids. V lost 3 bases and J 2 bases, leaving 3 bases between the germline ends. CDR1 is SQVTM, CDR2 ANQGSEA, per germline.